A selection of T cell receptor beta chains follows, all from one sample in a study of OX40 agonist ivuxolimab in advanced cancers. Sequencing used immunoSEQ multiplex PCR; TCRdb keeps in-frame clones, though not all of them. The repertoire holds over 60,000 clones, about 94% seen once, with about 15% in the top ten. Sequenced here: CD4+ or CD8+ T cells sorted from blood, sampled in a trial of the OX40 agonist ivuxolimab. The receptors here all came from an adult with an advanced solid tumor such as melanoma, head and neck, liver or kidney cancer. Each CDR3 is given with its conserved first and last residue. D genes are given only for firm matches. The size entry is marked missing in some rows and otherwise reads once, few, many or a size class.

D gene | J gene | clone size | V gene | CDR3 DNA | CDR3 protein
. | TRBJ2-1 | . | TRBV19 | TGTGCCAGTAGTCCGCCGGTAAGCTCCTACAATGAGCAGTTCTTC | CASSPPVSSYNEQFF
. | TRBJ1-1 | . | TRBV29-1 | TGCAGCGTTGGTGAGGGGAGGTACACTGAAGCTTTCTTT | CSVGEGRYTEAFF
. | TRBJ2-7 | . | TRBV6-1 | TGTGCCAGCAGTTTCTCGACTGACTACGAGCAGTACTTC | CASSFSTDYEQYF
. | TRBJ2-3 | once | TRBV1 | TGCACCAGCAGCCAAGGGCTAGCGGGGGTCGCAGATACGCAGTATTTT | CTSSQGLAGVADTQYF
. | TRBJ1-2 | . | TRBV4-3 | TGCGCCAGCAGCCAAGATTGGGGGGGACCTCTCGTCTATGGCTACACCTTC | CASSQDWGGPLVYGYTF
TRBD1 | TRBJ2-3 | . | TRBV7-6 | TGTGCCAGCAGATACAGGGGGCGAAGCACAGATACGCAGTATTTT | CASRYRGRSTDTQYF
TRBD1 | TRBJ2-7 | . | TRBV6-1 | TGTGCCAGCAGGTTCCGGGACAGGACCTACGAGCAGTACTTC | CASRFRDRTYEQYF
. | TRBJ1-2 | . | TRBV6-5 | TGTGCCAGCAGTTACGCCCCGGTTAACTATGGCTACACCTTC | CASSYAPVNYGYTF
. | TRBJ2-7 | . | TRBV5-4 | TGTGCCAGCAGCTTTCTCGGGGTCACCTACGAGCAGTACTTC | CASSFLGVTYEQYF
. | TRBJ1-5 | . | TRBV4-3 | TGCGCCAGCAGCCAAATCCTTTATAGCAATCAGCCCCAGCATTTT | CASSQILYSNQPQHF
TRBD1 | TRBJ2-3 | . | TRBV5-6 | TGTGCCAGCAGCGAATTGGACAGGGAATTCACAGATACGCAGTATTTT | CASSELDREFTDTQYF
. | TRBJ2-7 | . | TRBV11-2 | TGTGCCAGCCGGTGGTCGGAGGGAATTCGTTCCTACGAGCAGTACTTC | CASRWSEGIRSYEQYF
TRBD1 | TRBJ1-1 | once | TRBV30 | TGTGCCTACCGGACAGGGGTAAACACTGAAGCTTTCTTT | CAYRTGVNTEAFF
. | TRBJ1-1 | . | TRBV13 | TGTGCCAGCAGCTCCCGAGACACAGGGTTCCCTGAAGCTTTCTTT | CASSSRDTGFPEAFF
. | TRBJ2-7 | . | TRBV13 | TGTGCCAGCAGCCTGTCCCGCAGGGGGGGACTCGTCGAGCAGTACTTC | CASSLSRRGGLVEQYF
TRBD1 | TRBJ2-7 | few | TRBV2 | TGTGCCAGCAGTGGGGACAGATCCTACGAGCAGTACTTC | CASSGDRSYEQYF
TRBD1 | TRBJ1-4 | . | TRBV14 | TGTGCCAGCAGCCACCCGGGACAGCCAAATGAAAAACTGTTTTTT | CASSHPGQPNEKLFF
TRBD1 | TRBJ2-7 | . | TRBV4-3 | TGCGCCAGCAGCCAGGACGGACAGGGTGTATCCGACGAGCAGTACTTC | CASSQDGQGVSDEQYF
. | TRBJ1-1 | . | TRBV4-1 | TGCGCCAGCAGCCGCGCCGGGACGGATAGCGGAGCTTTCTTT | CASSRAGTDSGAFF
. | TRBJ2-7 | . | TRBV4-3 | TGCGCCAGCAGCCAAGTGAGTTCCCCGTTGTACGAGCAGTACTTC | CASSQVSSPLYEQYF
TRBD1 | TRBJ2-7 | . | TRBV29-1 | TGCAGCGCCGGGGACAGGGGGCCATACGAGCAGTACTTC | CSAGDRGPYEQYF
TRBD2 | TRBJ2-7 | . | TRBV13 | TGTGCCAGCAGCTCCGCGGGGGGGAGCTCCTACGAGCAGTACTTC | CASSSAGGSSYEQYF
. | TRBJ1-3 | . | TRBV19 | TGTGCCAGTAGTATAACGTCAGCTCGCCCGGGGCACACCATATATTTT | CASSITSARPGHTIYF
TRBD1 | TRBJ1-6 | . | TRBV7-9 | TGTGCCAGCAGCCCCCGGGACAGTAATTCACCCCTCCACTTT | CASSPRDSNSPLHF
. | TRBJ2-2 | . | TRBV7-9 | TGTGCCAGCAGCTTAGGTGGCCAGCACACCGGGGAGCTGTTTTTT | CASSLGGQHTGELFF
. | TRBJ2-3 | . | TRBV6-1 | TGTGCCAGCAGTGATGGAGGTATGGTCACAGATACGCAGTATTTT | CASSDGGMVTDTQYF
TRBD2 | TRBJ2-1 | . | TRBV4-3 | TGCGCCAGCAGCCAATTGGGACTAGCGGGAGGTGCCCGCAACAATGAGCAGTTCTTC | CASSQLGLAGGARNNEQFF
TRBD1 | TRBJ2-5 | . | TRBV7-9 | TGTGCCAGCAGCTGGGACAGCGGCGAGACCCAGTACTTC | CASSWDSGETQYF
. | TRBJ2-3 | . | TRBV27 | TGTGCCAGCAGTTTAGGGGGGCCGACAGATACGCAGTATTTT | CASSLGGPTDTQYF
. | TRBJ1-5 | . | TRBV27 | TGTGCCAGCAGTCCGATAGGACGGTCTCGGAATCAGCCCCAGCATTTT | CASSPIGRSRNQPQHF
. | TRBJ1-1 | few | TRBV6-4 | TGTGCCAGCAGTGACGTGAACACTGAAGCTTTCTTT | CASSDVNTEAFF
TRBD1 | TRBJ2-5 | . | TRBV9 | TGTGCCAGCAGCCCCGGGACAGGCCTTGGGGAGACCCAGTACTTC | CASSPGTGLGETQYF
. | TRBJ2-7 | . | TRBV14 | TGTGCCAGCGAGGCACTCGGGACCACCTACGAGCAGTACTTC | CASEALGTTYEQYF
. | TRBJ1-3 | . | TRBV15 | TGTGCCACCAGCCCTTCTGGAAACACCATATATTTT | CATSPSGNTIYF
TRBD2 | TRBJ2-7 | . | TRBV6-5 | TGTGCCAGCAGTTACAGGACTAGCGGGAGTGGGGAGCAGTACTTC | CASSYRTSGSGEQYF
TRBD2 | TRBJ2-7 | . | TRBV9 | TGTGCCAGCAGCGTAGCACTAGCGGGGGCCTACGAGCAGTACTTC | CASSVALAGAYEQYF
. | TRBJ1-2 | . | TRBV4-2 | TGTGCCAGCAGCCGGTGGGGTGAGGGCTATGGCTACACCTTC | CASSRWGEGYGYTF
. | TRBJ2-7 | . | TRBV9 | TGTGCCAGCAGCCTGGACATGCTGTCCCCCTACGAGCAGTACTTC | CASSLDMLSPYEQYF
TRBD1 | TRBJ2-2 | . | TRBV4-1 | TGCGCCAGCAGCTCTATCCATTCTCCGGGACAGGGGCTGTTTTTT | CASSSIHSPGQGLFF
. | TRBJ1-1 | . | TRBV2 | TGTGCCAGCACCCCCGGGGGCTCGAACACTGAAGCTTTCTTT | CASTPGGSNTEAFF
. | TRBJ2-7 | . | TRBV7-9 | TGTGCCAGCAGCTTTGACTACGAGCAGTACTTC | CASSFDYEQYF
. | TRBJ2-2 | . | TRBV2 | TGTGCCAGCACTAATGTAACAGCGTATACCGGGGAGCTGTTTTTT | CASTNVTAYTGELFF
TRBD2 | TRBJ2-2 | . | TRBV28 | TGTGCCAGCAGCCGGACTAGCGCGGGCACCGGGGAGCTGTTTTTT | CASSRTSAGTGELFF
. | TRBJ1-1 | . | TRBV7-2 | TGTGCCAGCAGCTTAGTCCAAGTGGGTGAAGCTTTCTTT | CASSLVQVGEAFF
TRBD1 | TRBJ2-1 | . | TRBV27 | TGTGCCAGCACCGCAACGTGGGGGACAGGGGCCTTCAGCTCCTACAATGAGCAGTTCTTC | CASTATWGTGAFSSYNEQFF
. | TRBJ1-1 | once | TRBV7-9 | TGTGCCAGCAGCTCCCCTGGGCAGGGGAACACTGAAGCTTTCTTT | CASSSPGQGNTEAFF
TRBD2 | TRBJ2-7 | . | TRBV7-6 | TGTGCCAGCAGCCCGGGGGGTAACTACGAGCAGTACTTC | CASSPGGNYEQYF
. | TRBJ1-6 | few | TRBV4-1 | TGCGCCAGCAGCCAACTTGGGGGGGATTCACCCCTCCACTTT | CASSQLGGDSPLHF
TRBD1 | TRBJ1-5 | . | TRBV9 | TGTGCCAGCAGCGCGACAGGGGGGCATCAGCCCCAGCATTTT | CASSATGGHQPQHF
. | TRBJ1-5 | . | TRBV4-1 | TGCGCCAGCAGCCAAGGTGGAGATCAGCCCCAGCATTTT | CASSQGGDQPQHF